This T cell receptor beta chain was sequenced during a study of T-cell memory formation after mild COVID-19. TCRdb reprocessed the 5' RACE reads with MiXCR, giving one entry per CDR3 protein. The table lists about 58,000 distinct CDR3 sequences, around a quarter of them singletons, with about 42% in the top ten. This clonotype has a handful of counts. Its cognate antigen is unknown. Per germline, CDR1 MGHDK and CDR2 SYGVNS. This CDR3 spans 16 amino acids. V was shortened by 1 base and J by 0 bases, with 10 bases between the two germline ends. Broader study findings: There was no confirmation that second-wave clones peaking on day 37 were SARS-CoV-2 specific.

The chain joins TRBV25-1 to TRBJ1-3; D ambiguous. The clonotype was recovered from a man aged 18 to 30 who had mild COVID-19 (a few samples of this study predate the infection). Cell type and time point are not known. Source material: PBMCs or a T cell subset sorted from them (not recorded which). In nucleotides, the CDR3 is TGTGCCAGCAGTGAATTCCTCGACCCCTCTGGAAACACCATATATTTT. The encoded protein is CASSEFLDPSGNTIYF.